The 8 T cell receptor beta chains below all came from one sample that was sequenced in a study of blood T cells in healthy people across ages. A second roughly 7 to 12 cycle PCR used barcoded and J-beta primers. Each CDR3 protein gets one entry after TCRdb re-called the 5' RACE reads with MiXCR. The table records 1.5 million to 2 million distinct CDR3 sequences, about 39% of them present only once. The sequencing sample was made of blood. These receptors were collected from a human donor in good health.

The chain has TRBV7-6 and TRBJ2-4; no firm D call. The J call is doubtful: the DNA matches TRBJ2-7 better. Per germline, CDR1 SGHVS and CDR2 FNYEAQ. There are 12 residues in the CDR3. In DNA form, the CDR3 reads TGTGCCAGCAGCTTAGACGTAAACGAGCAGTACTTC. It encodes CASSLDVNEQYF.

This clonotype was picked up a small number of times. V gene TRBV9 combines with J gene TRBJ2-5; unclear D gene. Trimming left V 0 bases short and J 11 bases short, with 17 bases between. CDR3 length: 14 residues. Germline CDR1 and CDR2: SGDLS and YYNGEE. CDR3 in DNA: TGTGCCAGCAGCGTAGGGCCCCTCTACAATGAGCAGTACTTC. Translating it yields CASSVGPLYNEQYF. Full variable domain (missing parts from reference TRBV9 and TRBJ2-5): DSGVTQTPKHLITATGQRVTLRCSPRSGDLSVYWYQQSLDQGLQFLIQYYNGEERAKGNILERFSAQQFPDLHSELNLSSLELGDSALYFCASSVGPLYNEQYFGPGTRLLVL.

This clonotype was observed a few times. The chain recombines TRBV29-1 with TRBJ2-5; 7 nucleotides match TRBD1. The CDR3 totals 13 residues. V was pared by 4 bases and J by 5 bases, with 7 bases of the junction left unmatched. The V gene's germline CDR1 is SQVTM and CDR2 ANQGSEA. The CDR3 reads CSVAATRGETQYF. CDR3 DNA sequence: TGCAGCGTTGCAGCGACCAGGGGGGAGACCCAGTACTTC.

This rearrangement joins TRBV4-2 to TRBJ1-4; weak D call: TRBD1 (5 bases). Per germline, CDR1 LGHNA and CDR2 YNFKEQ. The V gene lost 4 bases and the J gene lost 3 bases, with 18 bases spanning the gap. The CDR3 is made up of 17 amino acids. CDR3 in amino acids: CASSPMGQRNPNEKLFF. CDR3 coding DNA: TGTGCCAGCAGCCCCATGGGGCAGCGGAACCCTAATGAAAAACTGTTTTTT.

A few counts support this clonotype. The chain is built from TRBV28 and TRBJ2-1; the D is unclear. V lost 2 bases to trimming and J lost 3 bases, with 14 bases between them. CDR1 MDHEN and CDR2 SYDVKM come from the germline V gene. The CDR3 totals 16 residues. The CDR3 DNA follows: TGTGCCAGCAGTTTAGGTTGGCATCGGAACTACAATGAGCAGTTCTTC. Amino acids: CASSLGWHRNYNEQFF.

The gene calls are TRBV7-2 and TRBJ2-3; 9 bases line up with TRBD2. Germline V gene data show CDR1 as SGHTA and CDR2 as FQGNSA. V trimming: 5 bases; J trimming: 1 base; junction bases outside the gene matches: 7. The CDR3 loop spans 16 amino acids. Written as DNA, the CDR3 is TGTGCCAGCAGCCCGATGTTAGCGGGGGGCACAGATACGCAGTATTTT. This encodes CASSPMLAGGTDTQYF.

The rearrangement uses TRBV5-1 and TRBJ2-6; D gene unclear. Trimming left V 7 bases short and J 0 bases short, with 11 bases between. This CDR3 is built from 15 residues. Germline CDR1 is SGHRS and CDR2 is YFSETQ. The CDR3 region has the DNA TGCGCCAGCGGAGCCAGCCTCTCTGGGGCCAACGTCCTGACTTTC. This codes for CASGASLSGANVLTF.

The chain recombines TRBV12-3 or TRBV12-4 with TRBJ1-2, with 11 bases that match TRBD1. This CDR3 spans 17 amino acids. V gave up 5 bases and J gave up 0 bases; unmatched junction bases: 8. CDR3 in amino acids: CASSMDRGRGANYGYTF. The CDR3 DNA sequence: TGTGCCAGCAGTATGGACAGGGGGCGGGGAGCTAACTATGGCTACACCTTC.